These T cell receptor beta chains were read from a single sample in a study of blood T cell repertoires in COVID-19. Assay used: immunoSEQ multiplex PCR; TCRdb lists only in-frame clones, some missing. The repertoire holds more than 250,000 clones, more than 75% seen once, with 2.1% in the top ten. The sample comprised peripheral blood. These receptor sequences come from a woman aged 30 to 39 who had recovered from COVID-19. The CDR3 runs from the conserved cysteine through the conserved F or W.

TRBV27	TRBJ1-5	CASSLRGGNQPQHF
TRBV14	TRBJ2-5	CASSQDSGQKTQYF
TRBV7-9	TRBJ1-1	CASSLRGNEAFF
TRBV5-1	TRBJ1-1	CASSLARNTEAFF
TRBV27	TRBJ2-3	CASSWASRDTQYF
TRBV19	TRBJ1-5	CASSTYRQVNQPQHF
TRBV24-1	TRBJ2-2	CATGDSSTGELFF
TRBV14	TRBJ1-2	CASSPGEEYGYTF
TRBV5-1	TRBJ2-7	CASTLDPGKFYEQYF
TRBV9	TRBJ2-1	CASSVEASGYSNEQFF
TRBV10-3	TRBJ2-3	CAIRDTASTDTQYF
TRBV28	TRBJ1-3	CASRTSGRGGNTIYF
TRBV28	TRBJ1-4	CASSLGDRGREKLFF
TRBV27	TRBJ1-1	CASSVGDTEAFF
TRBV11-2	TRBJ1-2	CASSLIRTGQGGGYTF
TRBV7-9	TRBJ2-5	CASSFTETQYF
TRBV20-1	TRBJ2-7	CRDRGSYEQYF
TRBV27	TRBJ1-2	CASSPLTGNYGYTF